The TCR beta chain under discussion was sequenced for a study of blood T cell repertoires in COVID-19. The CDR3 sequence is 16 residues long. Losses at the gene ends were 3 bases for V and 1 base for J; bases not matched to a gene: 7. CDR1 is SGHAT, CDR2 FQNNGV, per germline. Authors' methods: It was from reference gene primer amplification that nucleated cell counts were estimated. TCRdb keeps only in-frame clones here, not all; method: immunoSEQ multiplex PCR. V and J calls and clone size come straight from that table; D and trimming were deduced from the DNA. The sample includes 250,000 to 300,000 clones, about nine tenths of them seen just once.

The sequencing sample was made of peripheral blood. The V call is TRBV11-2, the J call TRBJ1-2; 8 nucleotides match TRBD1. The clonotype comes from a woman in her forties or fifties who had recovered from COVID-19. The CDR3 DNA is TGTGCCAGCAGCTTCGGCAGGGGGCTCCTTAACTATGGCTACACCTTC. This gives the protein CASSFGRGLLNYGYTF.